The 14 T cell receptor beta chains below were found in one sample sequenced in a study of shared clonotypes between healthy human individuals. Produced via immunoSEQ multiplex PCR; TCRdb's table is partial and in-frame only. Among some 980,000 clones listed, over 60% were seen once. The sequenced sample was memory CD4+ T cells sorted from blood. The subset here: CD45RA-negative fraction. The origin of the receptors is a man aged 18 to 30 in good health.

The rearrangement uses TRBV19 and TRBJ2-1; 10 bases agree with TRBD1. The germline V gene has CDR1 LNHDA and CDR2 SQIVND (reference sequence). V dropped 4 bases and J dropped 7; count of bases not matched to a gene: 7. CDR3 length: 15 residues. CDR3 amino acids: CASSTTGGASNEQFF. Here the CDR3 DNA reads TGTGCCAGTAGTACGACAGGGGGCGCATCAAATGAGCAGTTCTTC.

V gene TRBV2 combines with J gene TRBJ2-3, with 12 bases aligning to TRBD2. The germline V gene encodes CDR1 SNHLY and CDR2 FYNNEI. The CDR3 consists of 16 residues. V was pared by 6 bases and J by 7 bases, with 11 bases of the junction left unmatched. The CDR3 loop reads CASRFLAGGPGNTQYF. As DNA, the CDR3 is TGTGCCAGCAGGTTCCTAGCGGGGGGGCCCGGAAATACGCAGTATTTT.

This clone was seen only a few times. The J gene is TRBJ1-5, the V gene TRBV2, with D unresolved. V shed 3 bases and J shed 6 bases, with 21 bases lying between them. Looked up from germline, CDR1 is SNHLY and CDR2 is FYNNEI. The length of the CDR3 is 17 residues. The CDR3 region is CASSESGVSLGSQPQHF. The CDR3 DNA sequence: TGTGCCAGCAGTGAGTCGGGCGTATCCTTAGGTTCTCAGCCCCAGCATTTT.

This clone was found a few times. V gene TRBV10-1 combines with J gene TRBJ1-5; D might be TRBD1 (5 bases). CDR3 length: 15 residues. The germline V gene has CDR1 WNHNN and CDR2 SYGVQD (reference sequence). V was shortened by 5 bases and J by 4 bases, with 15 bases between the two germline ends. The CDR3 DNA reads as TGCGCCAGCAGTCCCGGGACGACACTTAATCAGCCCCAGCATTTT. Its translation: CASSPGTTLNQPQHF.

The chain links TRBV5-1 to TRBJ2-5; the match to TRBD2 covers 9 bases. Looked up from germline, CDR1 is SGHRS and CDR2 is YFSETQ. V was clipped by 1 base and J by 3 bases; unmatched bases: 22. The CDR3 consists of 21 residues. Here the CDR3 reads CASSLRLAGSPKASGKETQYF. CDR3 nucleotides: TGCGCCAGCAGCTTGCGGTTGGCAGGGAGTCCGAAGGCTAGCGGGAAAGAGACCCAGTACTTC.

The chain is built from TRBV5-4 and TRBJ2-5, with 8 bases fitting TRBD2. The DNA end lines up better with TRBJ2-7; the J call may be wrong. The CDR3 runs 17 residues. Germline V gene sequence: CDR1 SGHNT, CDR2 YYREEE (reference sequence). This chain's CDR3 is CASSLGRDGRATYEQYF. The DNA of the CDR3 is TGTGCCAGCAGCTTGGGTCGTGACGGGAGGGCAACCTACGAGCAGTACTTC.

Points on this clone: Other DNA sequences in this specimen translate into the identical CDR3. The V and J genes are TRBV19 and TRBJ2-1; D unresolved. Germline values: CDR1 LNHDA, CDR2 SQIVND (reference sequence). The V end lost 3 bases, the J end lost 4 bases, and 7 bases lay between the germline ends. This CDR3 is 13 amino acids long. For the CDR3, the DNA is TGTGCCAGTAGTATCGGCCAGTACAATGAGCAGTTCTTC. Translating it yields CASSIGQYNEQFF.

This clone came up a few times. This chain links TRBV29-1 with TRBJ2-1, with D maybe TRBD2 (6 bases). CDR1 is SQVTM, CDR2 ANQGSEA, per germline. V lost 7 bases and J lost 1, with 14 bases in between. The CDR3 has 14 amino acids. The CDR3 loop is CSAQWAGSYNEQFF. CDR3 DNA: TGCAGCGCCCAGTGGGCGGGATCCTACAATGAGCAGTTCTTC.

This chain links TRBV13 with TRBJ1-6; D remains ambiguous. Trimming took off 3 bases at V and 4 bases at J, with 7 bases between the two ends. The CDR3 length is 14 residues. CDR1 PRHDT and CDR2 FYEKMQ come from the germline V gene (reference sequence). The CDR3 DNA is TGTGCCAGCAGCTTCGGCGGGTATAATTCACCCCTCCACTTT. Residues: CASSFGGYNSPLHF.

This clone was detected once. The rearrangement uses TRBV4-1 and TRBJ2-7; D uncertain. The CDR3 contains 15 residues. V was cut by 0 bases and J by 2 bases, with 11 bases left in between. Germline CDR1 and CDR2: MGHRA and YSYEKL. As DNA, the CDR3 is TGCGCCAGCAGCCAAGAACAAGCGATTACCTACGAGCAGTACTTC. Translating it yields CASSQEQAITYEQYF.

This clone occurred a few times. This rearrangement joins TRBV30 to TRBJ1-3; D might be TRBD1 (6 bases). CDR3 size: 15 residues. Germline CDR1 reads GTSNPN; CDR2 reads SVGIG (reference sequence). V shed 0 bases and J shed 9 bases, with 18 bases lying between them. DNA of the CDR3: TGTGCCTGGAGTGTAGGGACACCGGGGGGAGTCACCATATATTTT. This sequence encodes CAWSVGTPGGVTIYF.

The chain joins TRBV19 to TRBJ1-2; TRBD1 aligns across 7 bases. V shed 4 bases, J shed 9 bases, and the junction held 17 bases outside the gene matches. This CDR3 comprises 16 residues. Germline values: CDR1 LNHDA, CDR2 SQIVND (reference sequence). This CDR3 is CASSSPGTATMLRYTF. The CDR3 region has the DNA TGTGCCAGTAGTAGCCCCGGGACAGCCACCATGCTTCGCTACACCTTC.

V and J are TRBV5-4 and TRBJ2-5, with a tentative D call TRBD1 (5 bases). V shed 4 bases and J shed 4 bases, with 14 bases lying between them. The length of the CDR3 is 14 residues. Germline CDR1 reads SGHNT; CDR2 reads YYREEE (reference sequence). DNA for the CDR3: TGTGCCAGCAGCCCCAAGACAGACCTAGAGACCCAGTACTTC. It yields the protein CASSPKTDLETQYF.

This clone was observed a few times. The chain uses TRBV27 and TRBJ1-1; no firm D call. There are 13 residues in the CDR3. The germline V and J ends were trimmed by 5 bases and 2 bases, with 9 bases remaining between them. The germline CDR1 and CDR2 sequences are MNHEY and SMNVEV (reference sequence). DNA for the CDR3: TGTGCCAGCAGTGGGATAACTAACACTGAAGCTTTCTTT. Protein: CASSGITNTEAFF.